The 26 T cell receptor beta chains below come from one sample, sequenced in a study of T cell responses to AZD1222 COVID-19 vaccine. TCRdb's copy holds only in-frame clones and misses some; the assay was immunoSEQ multiplex PCR. The table lists about 99,000 clones, 87% of them singletons, with approximately 3% in the top ten. This sample comprised peripheral blood, obtained on day 0 of AZD1222 vaccination. All receptors come from an adult in good health.

In DNA, the CDR3 is TGTGCCACCAGCAGAGGCAGCAGCAATCAGCCCCAGCATTTT. Its translation is CATSRGSSNQPQHF. V and J are TRBV15 and TRBJ1-5; unclear D gene. The CDR3 length is 14 residues. V lost 1 base and J 1 base, leaving 5 bases between the germline ends. In germline, CDR1 is LNHNV, CDR2 YYDKDF (reference sequence).

This clone was detected only a few times. The CDR3 nucleotides read TGCGCCAGCAGCCCGGGACAGGGTGGAACCGGGGAGCTGTTTTTT. As protein: CASSPGQGGTGELFF. The V and J genes are TRBV5-1 and TRBJ2-2, with 9 positions matching TRBD1. The CDR3 spans 15 residues. Germline V gives CDR1 SGHRS, CDR2 YFSETQ. With V trimmed by 4 bases and J by 5 bases, 6 bases remained unmatched.

The gene calls are TRBV24-1 and TRBJ2-7; D unresolved. Germline V CDR1 and CDR2: KGHDR, SFDVKD. V was pared by 4 bases and J by 2 bases, with 17 bases between. The CDR3 is made up of 16 amino acids. The CDR3 protein is CATSEAPDTPAYEQYF. The CDR3 coding sequence is TGTGCCACCAGTGAAGCTCCCGACACCCCCGCCTACGAGCAGTACTTC.

In nucleotides, the CDR3 is TGTGCCAGCAGCGCCAGGGCCCCGGTCCTCCACTTT. It codes for CASSARAPVLHF. The chain couples TRBV2 to TRBJ1-6; weak D call: TRBD1 (5 bases). The CDR3 contains 12 residues. Germline-derived CDR1 and CDR2 are SNHLY and FYNNEI. The ends were cut back, 6 bases at V and 15 bases at J, with 15 bases in the middle.

This rearrangement joins TRBV6-5 to TRBJ1-1; perhaps TRBD1 as D (6 bases). V was shortened by 0 bases and J by 4 bases, with 12 bases between the two germline ends. Germline V CDR1 and CDR2: MNHEY, SVGAGI. CDR3 length: 15 amino acids. The CDR3 protein is CASSYSPGGLTEAFF. CDR3 DNA sequence: TGTGCCAGCAGTTACTCCCCCGGGGGCCTCACTGAAGCTTTCTTT.

This clone appeared a few times. The chain recombines TRBV5-6 with TRBJ2-7; possibly TRBD2 for D (5 bases). The CDR3 contains 13 residues. Germline CDR1 and CDR2: SGHDT and YYEEEE. Trimming stripped 2 bases from V and 0 bases from J, with 6 bases between. The CDR3 DNA is TGTGCCAGCAGCTTCGGGGTCTCCTACGAGCAGTACTTC. Amino acids: CASSFGVSYEQYF.

The J gene is TRBJ2-4, the V gene TRBV6-2 or TRBV6-3; 9 bases match TRBD2. V was clipped by 6 bases and J by 6 bases; unmatched bases: 12. The germline V gene encodes CDR1 MNHEY and CDR2 SVGEGT. The length of the CDR3 is 16 residues. The CDR3 DNA is TGTGCCAGCAGCAGCGGGAGGATCAGGTGGGGAAACATTCAGTACTTC. Its translation is CASSSGRIRWGNIQYF.

The V call is TRBV7-8, the J call TRBJ2-2, with 10 positions matching TRBD2. The CDR3 has 16 residues. In germline, CDR1 is SGHVS, CDR2 FQNEAQ. V shed 1 base and J 5 bases; nucleotides not matched to a gene: 4. CDR3 in DNA: TGTGCCAGCAGCTTAGATAGCGGGAGGCGAACCGGGGAGCTGTTTTTT. This encodes CASSLDSGRRTGELFF.

The rearrangement uses TRBV14 and TRBJ2-3; D possibly corresponds to TRBD1 (6 bases). The CDR3 spans 16 residues. Trimming shortened V by 1 base and J by 2 bases, and 13 bases separated the two germline ends. Germline values: CDR1 SGHDN, CDR2 FVKESK. CDR3 sequence reads: CASSQAQGFSTDTQYF. The CDR3 region has the DNA TGTGCCAGCAGCCAAGCACAGGGTTTCTCCACAGATACGCAGTATTTT.

The table lists this clone with a few counts. The V gene is TRBV11-3, the J gene TRBJ2-7; D might be TRBD1 (6 bases). Trimming left V 4 bases short and J 5 bases short, with 15 bases between. This CDR3 comprises 14 residues. CDR1 is SGHNT, CDR2 YENEEA, per germline. The CDR3 bases are TGTGCCAGCAGCTCCCACAGGGTTCCCAACGAGCAGTACTTC. Translating it yields CASSSHRVPNEQYF. Supplemented by reference TRBV11-3 and TRBJ2-7, the full variable domain reads EAGVVQSPRYKIIEKKQPVAFWCNPISGHNTLYWYLQNLGQGPELLIRYENEEAVDDSQLPKDRFSAERLKGVDSTLKIQPAELGDSAVYLCASSSHRVPNEQYFGPGTRLTVT.

This rearrangement joins TRBV6-5 to TRBJ1-4; D perhaps matches TRBD1 (5 bases). With 5 bases removed from V and 3 bases from J, the gap between germline ends came to 13 bases. Germline values: CDR1 MNHEY, CDR2 SVGAGI. The CDR3 totals 15 residues. The CDR3 DNA follows: TGTGCCAGCAGTCGCGTCGGGGCCCCTAATGAAAAACTGTTTTTT. Its translation is CASSRVGAPNEKLFF.

This clone was observed a single time. V gene TRBV19 combines with J gene TRBJ2-5; 11 bases align to TRBD1. Germline CDR1 and CDR2: LNHDA and SQIVND (reference sequence). V trimming: 4 bases; J trimming: 1 base; junction bases outside the gene matches: 2. This CDR3 comprises 15 residues. CDR3 protein: CASSTGQGVQETQYF. The DNA of the CDR3 is TGTGCCAGTAGTACGGGACAGGGGGTCCAAGAGACCCAGTACTTC. The variable domain in full, completed from reference TRBV19 and TRBJ2-5, reads DGGITQSPKYLFRKEGQNVTLSCEQNLNHDAMYWYRQDPGQGLRLIYYSQIVNDFQKGDIAEGYSVSREKKESFPLTVTSAQKNPTAFYLCASSTGQGVQETQYFGPGTRLLVL.

The chain has TRBV14 and TRBJ1-6; D is unresolved. The V and J ends lost 3 bases and 1 base respectively, with 7 bases between them. Per germline, CDR1 SGHDN and CDR2 FVKESK. The CDR3 runs to 15 residues. In DNA, the CDR3 is TGTGCCAGCAGCCAGGCCGGGTCCTATAATTCACCCCTCCACTTT. Translated: CASSQAGSYNSPLHF.

The gene calls are TRBV4-3 and TRBJ2-2; 7 bases align to TRBD1. The CDR3 runs to 16 residues. Per germline, CDR1 LGHNA and CDR2 YSLEER. V shed 0 bases and J 4 bases; nucleotides not matched to a gene: 5. The CDR3 DNA sequence: TGCGCCAGCAGCCAAGAGACAGGGAGAGTCACCGGGGAGCTGTTTTTT. Residues: CASSQETGRVTGELFF.

V gene TRBV6-5 combines with J gene TRBJ2-7; the match to TRBD1 covers 9 bases. The CDR3 is 15 amino acids. V was pared by 2 bases and J by 3 bases, with 5 bases of the junction left unmatched. Germline CDR1 and CDR2: MNHEY and SVGAGI. The CDR3 nucleotides are TGTGCCAGCAGTTACCCCGGGACAGGGCTCTACGAGCAGTACGTC. This sequence encodes CASSYPGTGLYEQYV.

This clone has only a few counts. The rearrangement links TRBV6-5 to TRBJ1-5; D ambiguous. Germline loops: CDR1 MNHEY, CDR2 SVGAGI. This CDR3 is built from 15 residues. V was trimmed by 8 bases and J by 0 bases, leaving 14 bases between them. CDR3 bases: TGTGCCAGCGTCGCGGCTAGGGATAGCAATCAGCCCCAGCATTTT. This sequence encodes CASVAARDSNQPQHF.

This sequence joins TRBV24-1 and TRBJ2-5, with 8 bases that match TRBD1. V trimming: 4 bases; J trimming: 5 bases; junction bases outside the gene matches: 5. Per germline, CDR1 KGHDR and CDR2 SFDVKD. This CDR3 spans 14 amino acids. The CDR3: CATSDPTGDETQYF. CDR3 DNA sequence: TGTGCCACCAGTGACCCGACAGGGGACGAGACCCAGTACTTC.

J is TRBJ2-7 and V is TRBV30; D ambiguous. The CDR3 covers 11 residues. The V and J ends lost 0 bases and 9 bases respectively, with 9 bases between them. Germline CDR1 reads GTSNPN; CDR2 reads SVGIG (reference sequence). As DNA, the CDR3 is TGTGCCTGGAGTGTAAAGAATATGCAGTACGTC. This encodes CAWSVKNMQYV.

The chain has TRBV9 and TRBJ1-1; D is unresolved. Germline CDR1 and CDR2: SGDLS and YYNGEE. With 4 bases removed from V and 5 bases from J, the gap between germline ends came to 15 bases. This CDR3 is built from 14 residues. The CDR3 loop reads CASSNRALETEAFF. The CDR3 bases are TGTGCCAGCAGCAATAGGGCCCTGGAGACTGAAGCTTTCTTT. Full variable domain (rest looked up from reference TRBV9 and TRBJ1-1): DSGVTQTPKHLITATGQRVTLRCSPRSGDLSVYWYQQSLDQGLQFLIQYYNGEERAKGNILERFSAQQFPDLHSELNLSSLELGDSALYFCASSNRALETEAFFGQGTRLTVV.

The chain employs TRBV4-3 and TRBJ1-5, with D possibly matching TRBD1 (5 bases). The CDR3 has 16 residues. Germline CDR1 is LGHNA and CDR2 is YSLEER. Trimming took 0 bases from V and 0 from J, leaving 9 bases between them. CDR3: CASSQDWGSSNQPQHF. In DNA form, the CDR3 reads TGCGCCAGCAGCCAAGATTGGGGGTCTAGCAATCAGCCCCAGCATTTT.

The V gene is TRBV7-2, the J gene TRBJ1-6; D unclear. V lost 8 bases and J lost 12, with 11 bases in between. The CDR3 is 11 residues long. CDR1 is SGHTA and CDR2 is FQGNSA in the germline V gene. In nucleotides, the CDR3 is TGTGCCAGCCGCCTGGCTGGACCCCTCCACTTT. It specifies CASRLAGPLHF.

This clone was detected once. The rearrangement links TRBV14 to TRBJ2-6; the D gene is possibly TRBD1 (6 bases). The CDR3 has 17 residues. V lost 4 bases and J 0 bases, leaving 13 bases between the germline ends. CDR1 is SGHDN and CDR2 is FVKESK in the germline V gene. CDR3 loop: CASSRDIPGSGANVLTF. The DNA of the CDR3 is TGTGCCAGCAGCCGGGACATCCCTGGCTCTGGGGCCAACGTCCTGACTTTC.

This sequence joins TRBV5-1 and TRBJ2-5, with TRBD1 matching 9 bases. Germline CDR1 and CDR2: SGHRS and YFSETQ. The CDR3 consists of 16 residues. Trimming cost V 0 bases and J 5 bases; bases outside gene matches: 8. The CDR3 is CASSLDRGRFGETQYF. As DNA, the CDR3 is TGCGCCAGCAGCTTGGACAGGGGGCGATTTGGGGAGACCCAGTACTTC.

The chain has TRBV19 and TRBJ2-3; D gene ambiguous. V lost 5 bases, J lost 0 bases, and 15 bases lay in between. Per germline, CDR1 LNHDA and CDR2 SQIVND (reference sequence). The CDR3 is 16 amino acids. CDR3 sequence: CASSPPAQYSTDTQYF. CDR3 sequence (DNA): TGTGCCAGTAGTCCCCCGGCGCAGTACAGCACAGATACGCAGTATTTT.

V and J are TRBV19 and TRBJ1-2; 9 bases are a match to TRBD1. Germline values: CDR1 LNHDA, CDR2 SQIVND (reference sequence). The junction had 5 bases not matched to a gene; V was cut back by 8 bases and J by 4 bases. The CDR3 length is 13 residues. CDR3 in DNA: TGTGCCAGTCGGGACAGGGTGGTCTATGGCTACACCTTC. It codes for CASRDRVVYGYTF. The complete variable domain, with remaining parts taken from reference TRBV19 and TRBJ1-2, reads DGGITQSPKYLFRKEGQNVTLSCEQNLNHDAMYWYRQDPGQGLRLIYYSQIVNDFQKGDIAEGYSVSREKKESFPLTVTSAQKNPTAFYLCASRDRVVYGYTFGSGTRLTVV.

The chain couples TRBV12-3 or TRBV12-4 to TRBJ2-7; D not resolved. CDR3 length: 12 amino acids. The V gene lost 4 bases and the J gene lost 3 bases, with 7 bases spanning the gap. The CDR3 protein is CASSYSDYEQYF. The CDR3 DNA reads as TGTGCCAGCAGTTACTCAGACTACGAGCAGTACTTC.